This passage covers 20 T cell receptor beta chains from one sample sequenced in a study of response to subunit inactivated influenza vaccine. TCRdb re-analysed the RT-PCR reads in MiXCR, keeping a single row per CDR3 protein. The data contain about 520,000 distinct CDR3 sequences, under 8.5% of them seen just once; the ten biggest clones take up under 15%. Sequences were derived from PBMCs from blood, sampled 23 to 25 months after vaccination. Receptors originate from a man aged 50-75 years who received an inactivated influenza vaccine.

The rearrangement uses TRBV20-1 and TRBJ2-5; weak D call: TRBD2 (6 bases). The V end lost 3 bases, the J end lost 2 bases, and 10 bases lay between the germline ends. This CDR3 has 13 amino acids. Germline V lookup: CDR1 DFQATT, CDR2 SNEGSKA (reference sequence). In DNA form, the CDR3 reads TGCAGTGCTAGCCGGACTAAACAAGAGACCCAGTACTTC. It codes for CSASRTKQETQYF.

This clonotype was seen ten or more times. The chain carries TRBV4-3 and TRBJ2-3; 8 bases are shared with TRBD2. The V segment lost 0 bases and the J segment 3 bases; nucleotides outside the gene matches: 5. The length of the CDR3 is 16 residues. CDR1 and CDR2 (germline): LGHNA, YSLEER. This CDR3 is CASSQDPGLETDTQYF. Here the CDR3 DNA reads TGCGCCAGCAGCCAAGACCCGGGACTAGAGACAGATACGCAGTATTTT.

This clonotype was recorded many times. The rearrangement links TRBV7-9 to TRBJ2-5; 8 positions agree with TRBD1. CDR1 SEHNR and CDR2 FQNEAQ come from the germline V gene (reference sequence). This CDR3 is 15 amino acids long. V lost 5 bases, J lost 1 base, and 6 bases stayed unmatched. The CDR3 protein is CASSHRTGLQETQYF. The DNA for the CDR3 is TGTGCCAGCAGCCACCGGACAGGGCTCCAAGAGACCCAGTACTTC.

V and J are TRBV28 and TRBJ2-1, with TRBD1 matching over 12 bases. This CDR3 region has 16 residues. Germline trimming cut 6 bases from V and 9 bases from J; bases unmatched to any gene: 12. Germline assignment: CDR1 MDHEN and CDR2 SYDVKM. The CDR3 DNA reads TGTGCCAGCAGCCCCGCAGGGACAGGGGGCTTTTTTGAGCAGTTCTTC. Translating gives CASSPAGTGGFFEQFF.

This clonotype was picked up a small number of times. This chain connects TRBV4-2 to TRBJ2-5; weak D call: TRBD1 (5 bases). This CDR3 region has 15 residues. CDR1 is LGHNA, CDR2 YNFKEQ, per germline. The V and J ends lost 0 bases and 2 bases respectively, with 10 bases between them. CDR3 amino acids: CASSQEGTGQETQYF. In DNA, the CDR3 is TGTGCCAGCAGCCAAGAAGGAACAGGACAAGAGACCCAGTACTTC.

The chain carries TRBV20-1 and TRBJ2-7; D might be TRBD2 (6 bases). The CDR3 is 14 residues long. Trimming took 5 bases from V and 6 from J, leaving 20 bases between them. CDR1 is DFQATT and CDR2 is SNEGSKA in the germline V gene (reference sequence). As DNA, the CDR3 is TGCAGTGCTCTCGACCAGGGAGGAGGACGCGAGCAGTACTTC. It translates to CSALDQGGGREQYF.

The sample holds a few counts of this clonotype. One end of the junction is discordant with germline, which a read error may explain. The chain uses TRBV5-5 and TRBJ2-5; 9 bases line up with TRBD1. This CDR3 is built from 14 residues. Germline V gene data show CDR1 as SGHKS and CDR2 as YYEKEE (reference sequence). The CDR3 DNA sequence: TGTGCCAGCAGCTATACAGGGGGCGCAGAGACCCAGTATTTC. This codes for CASSYTGGAETQYF. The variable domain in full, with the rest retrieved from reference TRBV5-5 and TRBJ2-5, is DAGVTQSPTHLIKTRGQQVTLRCSPISGHKSVSWYQQVLGQGPQFIFQYYEKEERGRGNFPDRFSARQFPNYSSELNVNALLLGDSALYLCASSYTGGAETQYFGPGTRLLVL.

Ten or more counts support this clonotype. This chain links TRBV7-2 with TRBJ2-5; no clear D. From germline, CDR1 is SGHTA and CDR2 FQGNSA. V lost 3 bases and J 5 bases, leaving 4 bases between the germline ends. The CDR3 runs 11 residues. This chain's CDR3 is CASSLWETQYF. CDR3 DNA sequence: TGTGCCAGCAGCTTGTGGGAGACCCAGTACTTC.

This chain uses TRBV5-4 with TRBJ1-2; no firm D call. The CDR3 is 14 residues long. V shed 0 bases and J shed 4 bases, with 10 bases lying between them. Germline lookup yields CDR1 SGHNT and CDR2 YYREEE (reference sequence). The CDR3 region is CASSLAGRAYGYTF. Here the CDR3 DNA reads TGTGCCAGCAGCTTGGCTGGACGAGCCTATGGCTACACCTTC.

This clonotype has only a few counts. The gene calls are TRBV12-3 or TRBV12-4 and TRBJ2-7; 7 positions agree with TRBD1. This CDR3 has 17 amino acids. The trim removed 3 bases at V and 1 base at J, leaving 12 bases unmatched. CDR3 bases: TGTGCCAGCAGTTTTCTCAACAGGGGTTCCTTTTCCTACGAGCAGTACTTC. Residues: CASSFLNRGSFSYEQYF.

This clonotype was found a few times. The CDR3: CASSFELAARADTQYF. In DNA, the CDR3 is TGTGCCAGCAGTTTCGAACTAGCCGCACGGGCAGATACGCAGTATTTT. The chain has TRBV27 and TRBJ2-3; D is possibly TRBD2 (6 bases). Trimming stripped 3 bases from V and 4 bases from J, with 17 bases between. CDR1 MNHEY and CDR2 SMNVEV come from the germline V gene (reference sequence). The CDR3 sequence is 16 residues long.

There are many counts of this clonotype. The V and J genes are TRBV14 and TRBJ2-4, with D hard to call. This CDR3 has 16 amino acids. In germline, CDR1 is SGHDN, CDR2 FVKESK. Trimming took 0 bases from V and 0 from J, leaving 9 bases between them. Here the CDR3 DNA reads TGTGCCAGCAGCCAAGATTGGGGTCTAGCCAAAAACATTCAGTACTTC. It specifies CASSQDWGLAKNIQYF.

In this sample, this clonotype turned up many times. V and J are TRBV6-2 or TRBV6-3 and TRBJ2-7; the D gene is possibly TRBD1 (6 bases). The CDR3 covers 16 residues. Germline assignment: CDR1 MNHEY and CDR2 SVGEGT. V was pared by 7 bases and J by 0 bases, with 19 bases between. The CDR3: CASTLYGGQSSYEQYF. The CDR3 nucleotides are TGTGCCAGCACCCTCTATGGGGGCCAAAGCTCCTACGAGCAGTACTTC.

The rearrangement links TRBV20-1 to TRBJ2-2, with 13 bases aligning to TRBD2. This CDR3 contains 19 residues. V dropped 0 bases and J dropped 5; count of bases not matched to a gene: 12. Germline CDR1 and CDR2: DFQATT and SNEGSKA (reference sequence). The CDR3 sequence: CSARDLRTSGGMGTGELFF. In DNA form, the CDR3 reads TGCAGTGCTAGAGATCTTAGGACTAGCGGGGGAATGGGAACCGGGGAGCTGTTTTTT.

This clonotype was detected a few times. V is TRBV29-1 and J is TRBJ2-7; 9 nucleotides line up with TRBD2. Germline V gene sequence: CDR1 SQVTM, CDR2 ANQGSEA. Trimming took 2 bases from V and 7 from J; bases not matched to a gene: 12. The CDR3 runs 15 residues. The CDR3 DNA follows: TGCAGCGTTGAAAGGGGGGCTAGCGGGATAGGAGAGCAGTACTTC. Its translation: CSVERGASGIGEQYF.

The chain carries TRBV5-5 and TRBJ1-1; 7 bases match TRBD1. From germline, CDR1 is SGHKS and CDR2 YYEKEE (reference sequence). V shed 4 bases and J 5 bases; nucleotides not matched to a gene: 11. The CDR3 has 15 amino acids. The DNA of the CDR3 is TGTGCCAGCAGCGAACAGGGGATCCTAGAGACTGAAGCTTTCTTT. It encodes CASSEQGILETEAFF.

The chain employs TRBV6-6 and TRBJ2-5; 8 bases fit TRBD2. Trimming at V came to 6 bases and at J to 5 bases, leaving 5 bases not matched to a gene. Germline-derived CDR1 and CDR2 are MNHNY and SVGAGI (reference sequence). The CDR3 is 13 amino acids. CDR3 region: CASRSGSFETQYF. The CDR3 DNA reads TGTGCCAGCAGGAGCGGGAGCTTTGAGACCCAGTACTTC.

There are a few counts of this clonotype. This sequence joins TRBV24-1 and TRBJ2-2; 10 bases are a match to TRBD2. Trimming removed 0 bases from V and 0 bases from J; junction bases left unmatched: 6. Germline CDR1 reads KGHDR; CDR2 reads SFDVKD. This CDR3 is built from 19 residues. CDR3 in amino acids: CATSDLTPSGGSNTGELFF. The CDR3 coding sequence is TGTGCCACCAGTGATTTGACCCCTAGCGGGGGCTCGAACACCGGGGAGCTGTTTTTT.

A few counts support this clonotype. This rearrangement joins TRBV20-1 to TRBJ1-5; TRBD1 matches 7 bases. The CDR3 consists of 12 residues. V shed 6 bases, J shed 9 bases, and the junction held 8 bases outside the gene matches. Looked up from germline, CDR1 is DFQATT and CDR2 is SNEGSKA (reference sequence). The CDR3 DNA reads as TGCAGTGCCCAGACAGGGAGATGGCCCCAGCATTTT. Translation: CSAQTGRWPQHF.

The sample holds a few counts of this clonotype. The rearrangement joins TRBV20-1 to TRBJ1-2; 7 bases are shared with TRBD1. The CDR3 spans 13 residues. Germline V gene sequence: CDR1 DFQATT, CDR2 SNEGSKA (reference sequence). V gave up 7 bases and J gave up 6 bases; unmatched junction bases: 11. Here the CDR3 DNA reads TGCAGTGGTATACCCGCTGGGACAGATGGCTACACCTTC. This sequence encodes CSGIPAGTDGYTF.